This paragraph reports one T cell receptor (beta chain). The antigen is unknown. The sample holds other DNA sequences that translate to the same CDR3. The PCR used 60 Vbeta and 13 Jbeta primers. Using immunoSEQ multiplex PCR, the repertoire was profiled, and TCRdb retains in-frame clones only, with some absent. Counted here are about 190,000 clones, 79% occurring once; the ten biggest clones make up less than 2%. V dropped 1 base and J dropped 4 bases, with 8 bases sitting between them. This CDR3 contains 13 residues. Germline V gene data show CDR1 as SGHVS and CDR2 as FQNEAQ. This specimen comes from a study of cytomegalovirus exposure and HLA in healthy donors. Findings and limits, study-wide: Some V segments could not be told apart, so they were left out, TRBV6-2 and TRBV6-3 among them. Among TCR sequences, most were rare, though some public TCRs appeared in many donors.

The receptor's source is a woman between 18 and 29 years old in good health and CMV-seronegative. Sequenced material: PBMCs. The genes are TRBV7-8 and TRBJ2-7, with a possible D match to TRBD1 (6 bases). Written as DNA, the CDR3 is TGTGCCAGCAGCTTAGGACAGGATTACGAGCAGTACTTC. This translates into CASSLGQDYEQYF.